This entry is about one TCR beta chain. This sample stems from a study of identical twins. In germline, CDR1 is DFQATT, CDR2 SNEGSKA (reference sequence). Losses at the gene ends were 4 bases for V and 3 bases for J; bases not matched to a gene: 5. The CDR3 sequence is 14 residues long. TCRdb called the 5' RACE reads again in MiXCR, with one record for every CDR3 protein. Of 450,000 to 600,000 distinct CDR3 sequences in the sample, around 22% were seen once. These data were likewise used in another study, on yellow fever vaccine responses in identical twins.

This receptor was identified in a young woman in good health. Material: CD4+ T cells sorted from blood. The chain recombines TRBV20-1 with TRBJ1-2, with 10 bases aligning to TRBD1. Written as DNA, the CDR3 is TGCAGTGCTATGGGACAGGGGACTCACTATGGCTACACCTTC. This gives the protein CSAMGQGTHYGYTF.